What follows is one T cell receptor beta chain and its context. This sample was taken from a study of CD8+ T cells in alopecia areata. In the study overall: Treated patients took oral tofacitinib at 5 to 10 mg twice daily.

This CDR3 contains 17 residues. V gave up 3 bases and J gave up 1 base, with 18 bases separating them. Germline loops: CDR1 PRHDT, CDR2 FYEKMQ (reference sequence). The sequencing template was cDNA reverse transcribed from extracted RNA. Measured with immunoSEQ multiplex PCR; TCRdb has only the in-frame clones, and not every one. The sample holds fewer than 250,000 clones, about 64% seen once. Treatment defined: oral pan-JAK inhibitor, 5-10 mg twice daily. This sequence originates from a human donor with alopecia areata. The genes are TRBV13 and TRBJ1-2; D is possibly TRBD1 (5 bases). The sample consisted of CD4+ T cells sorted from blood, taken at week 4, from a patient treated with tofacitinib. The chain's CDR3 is CASSFGHPPKSNYGYTF. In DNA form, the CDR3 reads TGTGCCAGCAGCTTTGGACACCCACCCAAAAGTAACTATGGCTACACCTTC.